Listed here are 3 T cell receptor beta chains from one sample, sequenced in a study of T cell responses to AZD1222 COVID-19 vaccine. Clones were sequenced by immunoSEQ multiplex PCR, and TCRdb holds only the in-frame ones, with some missing. The profile covers about 140,000 clones, with around 91% appearing a single time and roughly 4.7% taken by the ten largest. The source was peripheral blood, collected on day 0 of AZD1222 vaccination. The source is an adult in good health.

For the CDR3, the DNA is TGTGCCAGCTCCCTGAACACTGAAGCTTTCTTT. It codes for CASSLNTEAFF. This chain joins TRBV18 and TRBJ1-1; no reliable D call. V shed 6 bases and J shed 0 bases, with 2 bases lying between them. The CDR3 contains 11 residues. CDR1 is KGHSH, CDR2 LQKENI, per germline.

The genes are TRBV6-1 and TRBJ2-7, with unresolved D. Per the germline V gene, CDR1 is MNHNS and CDR2 is SASEGT. V was clipped by 1 base and J by 6 bases, with 22 bases between them. The CDR3 loop spans 17 amino acids. CDR3 in amino acids: CASSEDGMPIRRLEQYF. The CDR3 region has the DNA TGTGCCAGCAGTGAAGATGGTATGCCTATACGCCGGCTCGAGCAGTACTTC.

This chain uses TRBV11-2 with TRBJ2-3; D is unclear. Germline V gives CDR1 SGHAT, CDR2 FQNNGV. The CDR3 consists of 16 residues. V lost 5 bases to trimming and J lost 0 bases, with 15 bases between them. As DNA, the CDR3 is TGTGCCAGCAGCGCCCTTCTGCGCGGTAGCACAGATACGCAGTATTTT. It codes for CASSALLRGSTDTQYF.